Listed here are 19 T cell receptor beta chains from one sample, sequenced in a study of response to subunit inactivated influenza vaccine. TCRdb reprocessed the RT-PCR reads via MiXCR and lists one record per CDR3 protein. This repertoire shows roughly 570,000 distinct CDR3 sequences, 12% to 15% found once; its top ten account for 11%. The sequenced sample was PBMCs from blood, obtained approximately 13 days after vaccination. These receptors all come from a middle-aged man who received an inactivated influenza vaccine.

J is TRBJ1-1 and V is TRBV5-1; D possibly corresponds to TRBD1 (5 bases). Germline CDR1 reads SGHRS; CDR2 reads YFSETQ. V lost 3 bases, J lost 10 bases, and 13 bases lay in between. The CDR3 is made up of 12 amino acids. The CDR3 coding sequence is TGCGCCAGCAGCTCGGACAATTTGGGAGCTTTCTTT. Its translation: CASSSDNLGAFF.

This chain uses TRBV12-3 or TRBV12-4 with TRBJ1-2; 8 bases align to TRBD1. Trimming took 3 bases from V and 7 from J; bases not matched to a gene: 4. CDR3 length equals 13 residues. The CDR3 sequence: CASSFSGGGGYTF. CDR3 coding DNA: TGTGCCAGCAGTTTTTCAGGGGGCGGTGGCTACACCTTC.

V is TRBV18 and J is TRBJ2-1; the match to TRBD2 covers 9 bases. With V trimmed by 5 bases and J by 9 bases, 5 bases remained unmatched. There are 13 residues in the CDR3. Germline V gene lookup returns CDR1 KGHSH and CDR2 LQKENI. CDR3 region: CASSNRTSAEQFF. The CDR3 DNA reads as TGTGCCAGCTCAAATAGGACTAGCGCTGAGCAGTTCTTC. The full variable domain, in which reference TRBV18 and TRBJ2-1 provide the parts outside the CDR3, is NAGVMQNPRHLVRRRGQEARLRCSPMKGHSHVYWYRQLPEEGLKFMVYLQKENIIDESGMPKERFSAEFPKEGPSILRIQQVVRGDSAAYFCASSNRTSAEQFFGPGTRLTVL.

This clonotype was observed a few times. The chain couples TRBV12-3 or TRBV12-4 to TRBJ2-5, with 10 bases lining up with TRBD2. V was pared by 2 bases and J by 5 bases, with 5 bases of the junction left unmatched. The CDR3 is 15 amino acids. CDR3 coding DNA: TGTGCCAGCAGTTTAAGGAGCGGGAGGGGGGAGACCCAGTACTTC. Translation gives CASSLRSGRGETQYF.

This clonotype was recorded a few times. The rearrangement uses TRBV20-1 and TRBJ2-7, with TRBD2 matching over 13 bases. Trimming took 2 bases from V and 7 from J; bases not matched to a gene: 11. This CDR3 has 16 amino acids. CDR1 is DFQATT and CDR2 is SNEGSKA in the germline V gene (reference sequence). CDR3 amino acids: CSARPPGLAGWWEQYF. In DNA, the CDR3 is TGCAGTGCTAGACCTCCGGGACTAGCGGGGTGGTGGGAGCAGTACTTC.

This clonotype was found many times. CDR3 sequence: CASSLTGGLGNEQFF. Here the CDR3 DNA reads TGTGCCAGCAGTTTAACAGGGGGCCTAGGCAATGAGCAGTTCTTC. The V call is TRBV12-3 or TRBV12-4, the J call TRBJ2-1, with 9 nucleotides matching TRBD1. The CDR3 extends over 15 amino acids. The V gene end was trimmed by 2 bases and the J gene end by 6 bases; junction bases not matched to a gene: 5.

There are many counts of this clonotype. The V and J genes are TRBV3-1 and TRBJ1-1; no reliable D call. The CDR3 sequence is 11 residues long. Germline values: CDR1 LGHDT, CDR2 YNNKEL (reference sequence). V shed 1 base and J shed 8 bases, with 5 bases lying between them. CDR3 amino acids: CASSQGGEAFF. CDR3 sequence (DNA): TGTGCCAGCAGCCAAGGAGGGGAAGCTTTCTTT.

The CDR3 DNA reads TGTGCCAGCAGCTTGGCCGGGGGGGGCGGGGCTTTCTTT. Encoded protein: CASSLAGGGGAFF. J is TRBJ1-1 and V is TRBV5-5; a possible D gene is TRBD1 (6 bases). In germline, CDR1 is SGHKS, CDR2 YYEKEE (reference sequence). V shed 0 bases and J shed 11 bases, with 14 bases lying between them. The CDR3 is 13 residues long. The full variable domain, completed using reference TRBV5-5 and TRBJ1-1, is DAGVTQSPTHLIKTRGQQVTLRCSPISGHKSVSWYQQVLGQGPQFIFQYYEKEERGRGNFPDRFSARQFPNYSSELNVNALLLGDSALYLCASSLAGGGGAFFGQGTRLTVV.

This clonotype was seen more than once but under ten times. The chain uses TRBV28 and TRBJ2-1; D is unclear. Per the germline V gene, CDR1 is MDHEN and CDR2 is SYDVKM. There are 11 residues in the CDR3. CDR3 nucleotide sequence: TGTGGGTCGGCTTCCTACAATGAGCAGTTCTTC. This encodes CGSASYNEQFF.

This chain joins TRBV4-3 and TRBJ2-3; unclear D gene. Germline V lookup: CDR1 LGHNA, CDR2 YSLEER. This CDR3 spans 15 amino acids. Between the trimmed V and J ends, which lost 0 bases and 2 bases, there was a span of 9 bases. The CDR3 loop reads CASSQEPNPTDTQYF. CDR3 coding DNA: TGCGCCAGCAGCCAAGAACCAAACCCCACAGATACGCAGTATTTT.

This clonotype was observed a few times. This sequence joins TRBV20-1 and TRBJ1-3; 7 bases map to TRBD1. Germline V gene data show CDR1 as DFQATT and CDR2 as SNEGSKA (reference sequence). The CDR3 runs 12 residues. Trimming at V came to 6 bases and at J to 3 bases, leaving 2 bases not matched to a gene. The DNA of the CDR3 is TGCAGTGCCGGGACAGTTGGAAACACCATATATTTT. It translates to CSAGTVGNTIYF.

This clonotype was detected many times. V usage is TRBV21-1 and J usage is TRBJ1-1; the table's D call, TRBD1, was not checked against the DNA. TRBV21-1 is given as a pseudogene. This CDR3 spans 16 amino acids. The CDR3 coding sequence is TGTGCCAGCAGCAAAGATGTCGGACAACCGAACACTGAAGCTTTCTTT. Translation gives CASSKDVGQPNTEAFF.

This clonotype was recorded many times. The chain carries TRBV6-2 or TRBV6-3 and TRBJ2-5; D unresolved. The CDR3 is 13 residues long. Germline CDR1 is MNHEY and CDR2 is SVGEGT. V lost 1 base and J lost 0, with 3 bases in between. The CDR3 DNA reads TGTGCCAGCAGTTACTTCAACCAAGAGACCCAGTACTTC. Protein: CASSYFNQETQYF.

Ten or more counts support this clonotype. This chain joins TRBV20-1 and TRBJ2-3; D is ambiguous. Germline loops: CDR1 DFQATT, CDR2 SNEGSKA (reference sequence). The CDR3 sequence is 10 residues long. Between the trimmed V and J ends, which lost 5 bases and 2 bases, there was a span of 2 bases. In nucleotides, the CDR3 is TGCAGTGCTTACACAGATACGCAGTATTTT. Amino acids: CSAYTDTQYF.

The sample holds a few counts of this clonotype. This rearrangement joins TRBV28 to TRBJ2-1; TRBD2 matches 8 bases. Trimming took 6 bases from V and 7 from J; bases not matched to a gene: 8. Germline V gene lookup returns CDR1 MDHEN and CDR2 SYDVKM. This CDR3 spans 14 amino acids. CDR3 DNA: TGTGCCAGCAGGCCAACCGGGACTAGGAATGAGCAGTTCTTC. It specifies CASRPTGTRNEQFF.

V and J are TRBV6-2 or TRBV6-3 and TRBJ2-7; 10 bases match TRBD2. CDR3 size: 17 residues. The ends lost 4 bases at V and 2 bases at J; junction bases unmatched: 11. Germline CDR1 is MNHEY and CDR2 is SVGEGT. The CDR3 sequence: CASSFGLLAGTTYEQYF. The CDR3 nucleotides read TGTGCCAGCAGTTTTGGCTTACTAGCGGGGACCACCTACGAGCAGTACTTC.

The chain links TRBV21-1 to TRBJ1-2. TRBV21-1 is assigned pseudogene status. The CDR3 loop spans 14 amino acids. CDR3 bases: TGTGCCAGCAGCAAAGAACTAGGGACTGGCGGCTACACCTTC. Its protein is CASSKELGTGGYTF.

CDR3 DNA sequence: TGTGCCAGCAGTTTATTGGGGCGGGGTACACCCTACGAGCAGTACTTC. Translating it yields CASSLLGRGTPYEQYF. V is TRBV28 and J is TRBJ2-7, with a possible D match to TRBD2 (6 bases). Germline CDR1 MDHEN, CDR2 SYDVKM. CDR3 length: 16 amino acids. V was pared by 1 base and J by 2 bases, with 15 bases between.

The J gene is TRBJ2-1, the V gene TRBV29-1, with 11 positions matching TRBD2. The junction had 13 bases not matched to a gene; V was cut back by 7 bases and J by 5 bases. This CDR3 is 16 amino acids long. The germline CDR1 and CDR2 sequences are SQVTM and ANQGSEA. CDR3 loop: CSALNQLAGVNNEQFF. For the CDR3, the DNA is TGCAGCGCCCTAAACCAACTAGCGGGAGTAAACAATGAGCAGTTCTTC.